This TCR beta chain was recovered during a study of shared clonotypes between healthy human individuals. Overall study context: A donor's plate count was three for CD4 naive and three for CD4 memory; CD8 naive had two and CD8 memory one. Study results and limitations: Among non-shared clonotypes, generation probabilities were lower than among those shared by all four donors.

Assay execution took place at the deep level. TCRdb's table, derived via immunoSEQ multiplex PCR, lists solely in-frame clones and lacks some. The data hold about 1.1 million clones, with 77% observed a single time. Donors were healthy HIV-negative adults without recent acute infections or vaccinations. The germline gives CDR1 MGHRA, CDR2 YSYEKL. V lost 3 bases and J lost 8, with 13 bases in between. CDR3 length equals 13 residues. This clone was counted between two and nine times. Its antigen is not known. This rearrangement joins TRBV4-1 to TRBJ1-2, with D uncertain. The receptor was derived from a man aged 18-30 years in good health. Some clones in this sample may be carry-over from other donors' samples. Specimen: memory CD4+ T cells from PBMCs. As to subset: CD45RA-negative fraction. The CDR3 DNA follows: TGCGCCAGCAGCCACGGGATCGCGGGGGGCTACACCTTC. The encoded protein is CASSHGIAGGYTF.